This T cell receptor (beta chain) was documented in a study of human thymus T cells. Study-wide results and caveats: Biased V and J segment usage appeared in thymus and peripheral blood.

Resections from corrective heart surgery supplied the thymus tissue. Produced via immunoSEQ multiplex PCR; TCRdb's table is partial and in-frame only. The repertoire holds tens of thousands of clones, with 85% to 95% as singletons. This CDR3 comprises 17 residues. CDR1 SNHLY and CDR2 FYNNEI come from the germline V gene. Trimming stripped 0 bases from V and 9 bases from J, with 23 bases between. Details on this clone: Its antigen is currently unknown.

Sequences were obtained from thymus tissue. The V call is TRBV2, the J call TRBJ1-1; TRBD1 is a possible D gene (5 bases). This TCR was recovered from a girl in the first two years of life with a congenital heart defect but otherwise immunologically healthy. For the CDR3, the DNA is TGTGCCAGCAGTGAAGCGACCCAAATGGATCAGGGTCCGAAAGCTTTCTTT. It translates to CASSEATQMDQGPKAFF.